The rows below give T cell receptor beta chains drawn from one sample of a study of T cells in Graves' hyperthyroidism and ophthalmopathy. TCRdb re-called the multiplex PCR reads with MiXCR, one entry per CDR3 protein. Among roughly 500,000 distinct CDR3 sequences listed, about 14% were seen once. Source material: blood. Receptors originate from a woman under 40 with Graves' hyperthyroidism that later progressed to Graves' ophthalmopathy. The CDR3 runs from the conserved cysteine through the conserved F or W. A D gene is named only where the DNA matches it firmly. Rows give clone size only sometimes, using once, few, many, or a class for an expanded clone.

clone_size j_call d_call v_call cdr3_aa cdr3_nt
many TRBJ2-1 - TRBV20-1 CSASLRRDNEQFF TGCAGTGCGAGCTTGAGACGTGACAATGAGCAGTTCTTC
many TRBJ2-5 - TRBV3-1 CASSQVVETQYF TGTGCCAGCAGCCAAGTGGTGGAGACCCAGTACTTC
few TRBJ2-3 - TRBV19 CASSIDQGSADTQYF TGTGCCAGTAGTATAGATCAGGGTTCGGCAGATACGCAGTATTTT
many TRBJ2-7 - TRBV7-2 CASSLASAIPYEQYF TGTGCCAGCAGCTTAGCATCCGCCATTCCCTACGAGCAGTACTTC
many TRBJ2-5 TRBD1 TRBV6-1 CASSLPGQGAKETQYF TGTGCCAGCAGTCTACCGGGACAGGGGGCCAAAGAGACCCAGTACTTC
many TRBJ1-1 - TRBV12-3/TRBV12-4 CASSRLSGLNTEAFF TGTGCCAGCAGTCGTCTTTCGGGGTTGAACACTGAAGCTTTCTTT
many TRBJ1-5 - TRBV20-1 CSARGGGEEQPQHF TGCAGTGCTAGAGGGGGCGGGGAGGAGCAGCCCCAGCATTTT
- TRBJ1-1 - TRBV28 CAVEARAEAFF TGTGCCGTTGAGGCGCGGGCTGAAGCTTTCTTT
many TRBJ1-1 - TRBV14 CASSLLPDGDTEAFF TGTGCCAGCAGCCTCCTACCGGACGGAGACACTGAAGCTTTCTTT
many TRBJ2-2 TRBD1 TRBV12-3/TRBV12-4 CASTLQGSGELFF TGTGCCAGCACCCTACAGGGGTCCGGGGAGCTGTTTTTT
- TRBJ1-4 - TRBV19 CASRGDATNEKLFF TGTGCCAGTAGGGGGGATGCAACTAATGAAAAACTGTTTTTT
- TRBJ2-3 - TRBV2 CASSPQGVPTDTQYF TGTGCCAGCAGCCCCCAGGGAGTACCCACAGATACGCAGTATTTT
many TRBJ1-4 - TRBV7-8 CASSLDDRTNEKLFF TGTGCCAGCAGCTTAGATGACAGAACCAATGAAAAACTGTTTTTT
- TRBJ2-7 TRBD2 TRBV5-1 CASRLLAGDYEQYF TGCGCCAGCAGACTCCTAGCGGGAGACTACGAGCAGTACTTC
many TRBJ2-1 - TRBV20-1 CSAPGAAERGKNEQFF TGCAGTGCCCCCGGGGCGGCCGAAAGAGGGAAGAATGAGCAGTTCTTC
- TRBJ1-1 - TRBV12-3/TRBV12-4 CASTGTEAFF TGTGCCAGCACAGGGACTGAAGCTTTCTTT
- TRBJ2-7 - TRBV18 CASSPSSTYEQYF TGTGCCAGCTCACCATCCTCAACCTACGAGCAGTACTTC
many TRBJ2-7 - TRBV6-2/TRBV6-3 CASSYGRDTNSYEQYF TGTGCCAGCAGTTACGGCCGGGACACAAACTCCTACGAGCAGTACTTC
- TRBJ1-2 TRBD1 TRBV30 CAWTRTGTNYGYTF TGTGCCTGGACCCGGACAGGGACTAACTATGGCTACACCTTC
few TRBJ2-3 TRBD2 TRBV7-9 CASSLISGSLSTDTQYF TGTGCCAGCAGCTTGATAAGCGGGAGCTTGAGCACAGATACGCAGTATTTT
- TRBJ2-2 TRBD1 TRBV9 CASSVWGQNKAGELFF TGTGCCAGCAGCGTGTGGGGACAGAATAAAGCCGGGGAGCTGTTTTTT
few TRBJ2-1 - TRBV7-8 CASSLGFYEQFF TGTGCCAGCAGCTTAGGTTTTTACGAGCAGTTCTTC
many TRBJ2-1 - TRBV13 CASSGNFYEQFF TGTGCCAGCAGCGGCAACTTCTACGAGCAGTTCTTC
many TRBJ1-6 TRBD1 TRBV6-2/TRBV6-3 CASSYGDRASPLHF TGTGCCAGCAGTTACGGGGACAGGGCATCACCCCTCCACTTT
few TRBJ1-4 TRBD1 TRBV19 CASSSWTGGTEKLFF TGTGCCAGTAGTTCGTGGACAGGGGGCACTGAAAAACTGTTTTTT
many TRBJ1-5 - TRBV20-1 CSARDSLGGSPQHF TGCAGTGCTAGAGATAGCCTCGGCGGCTCTCCCCAGCATTTT
many TRBJ2-7 TRBD2 TRBV12-3/TRBV12-4 CASSLIPSGRVYEQYF TGTGCCAGCAGTTTAATCCCTAGCGGGAGGGTATACGAGCAGTACTTC
- TRBJ2-1 - TRBV3-1 CASPRVSPGNEQFF TGTGCCAGCCCCCGGGTCAGCCCAGGGAATGAGCAGTTCTTC
many TRBJ2-7 - TRBV5-5 CASSSPGGTDSYEQYF TGTGCCAGCAGCTCCCCGGGCGGTACCGACTCCTACGAGCAGTACTTC
- TRBJ2-7 TRBD2 TRBV3-1 CASSRLAPGLASEQYF TGTGCCAGCAGCCGACTAGCACCGGGACTAGCCTCCGAGCAGTACTTC
- TRBJ2-3 - TRBV2 CASSGQGLRTDTQYF TGTGCCAGCAGTGGGCAGGGGTTAAGAACAGATACGCAGTATTTT
many TRBJ2-2 - TRBV6-2/TRBV6-3 CASSPRQTNTGELFF TGTGCCAGCAGCCCTAGACAGACGAACACCGGGGAGCTGTTTTTT
many TRBJ2-3 - TRBV5-1 CASNLGATADTQYF TGCGCCAGCAACCTCGGGGCTACGGCAGATACGCAGTATTTT
many TRBJ2-5 TRBD1 TRBV29-1 CSVERDSTETQYF TGCAGCGTTGAAAGGGACAGCACAGAGACCCAGTACTTC